Sequencing of this T cell receptor beta chain was carried out in a study of molecular identifiers for immune sequencing clone quantification. Notes on the study in general: In naive cells, clones above 20 RNA copies held under 1% of molecules, whereas in effector cells they held over 98%.

A note on this clonotype: Its antigen is currently unknown. One junction end does not reproduce the germline sequence, and a read error may be involved.

The CDR3 has 14 residues. Germline V lookup: CDR1 SEHNR, CDR2 FQNEAQ (reference sequence). The CD8+CD4-CCR7+CD45RA+ phenotype defined the sorted naive CD8 T cells. Previously reported methods and listed TCR primers produced the bulk TCR libraries. TCRdb re-derived calls from the PCR reads in MiXCR, one entry per CDR3 protein. The sample lists hundreds of thousands of distinct CDR3 sequences; 25% were seen once. The chain employs TRBV7-9 and TRBJ1-5; D gene uncertain. The TCR comes from a human donor in good health. Some libraries in this study had Jurkat cell RNA spiked in. The sequenced sample consisted of naive CD8+ T cells from blood, with Jurkat cell RNA spiked in. Stated subset: FACS-sorted CD8+CD4-CCR7+CD45RA+ naive T cells. The CDR3 DNA is TGTGCCAGCAGCTTAGTGGGGAGCAATCAGTCCCAGCATTTT. Translated, it gives CASSLVGSNQSQHF.